These T cell receptor beta chains were read from a single sample in a study of beta chain features in type 1 diabetes. Sequencing was performed with immunoSEQ multiplex PCR; in TCRdb, only in-frame clones are kept and a portion is missing. The sample has around 70,000 clones; around 49% are singletons. Sequenced input: central memory CD4+ T cells from blood. The origin of the receptors is a man younger than 45 with type 1 diabetes. Each CDR3 is given with its conserved first and last residue. Fields, in order: J gene, CDR3 length, V gene, CDR3 protein.

J gene: TRBJ2-2; CDR3 length: 15; V gene: TRBV27; CDR3 protein: CASSLFGGGLGELFF
J gene: TRBJ2-2; CDR3 length: 15; V gene: TRBV2; CDR3 protein: CASRGSGTNTGELFF
J gene: TRBJ1-2; CDR3 length: 14; V gene: TRBV6-1; CDR3 protein: CASSELGDGGGYTF
J gene: TRBJ2-5; CDR3 length: 16; V gene: TRBV5-6; CDR3 protein: CASSLWLAGAQETQYF
J gene: TRBJ1-3; CDR3 length: 15; V gene: TRBV6-5; CDR3 protein: CASGRGRNSGNTIYF
J gene: TRBJ2-1; CDR3 length: 15; V gene: TRBV29-1; CDR3 protein: CSATPRRAGYNEQFF
J gene: TRBJ2-7; CDR3 length: 15; V gene: TRBV7-9; CDR3 protein: CASSLTGTSGYEQYF
J gene: TRBJ2-2; CDR3 length: 17; V gene: TRBV10-3; CDR3 protein: CAIRTGTSGGDTGELFF
J gene: TRBJ2-4; CDR3 length: 18; V gene: TRBV5-6; CDR3 protein: CASSLETAGVVAKNIQYF
J gene: TRBJ2-1; CDR3 length: 14; V gene: TRBV6-6; CDR3 protein: CASSYSSPSDEQFF
J gene: TRBJ1-6; CDR3 length: 18; V gene: TRBV5-1; CDR3 protein: CASSPGQGIRTYNSPLHF
J gene: TRBJ2-7; CDR3 length: 15; V gene: TRBV5-1; CDR3 protein: CASSLRGRIDGEQYF
J gene: TRBJ1-2; CDR3 length: 14; V gene: TRBV2; CDR3 protein: CASSRTGGNYGYTF
J gene: TRBJ1-1; CDR3 length: 15; V gene: TRBV9; CDR3 protein: CASSVGGRAGTEAFF
J gene: TRBJ1-1; CDR3 length: 14; V gene: TRBV7-9; CDR3 protein: CASSLGQGSTEAFF
J gene: TRBJ2-5; CDR3 length: 14; V gene: TRBV25-1; CDR3 protein: CASSEPDGQETQYF
J gene: TRBJ2-5; CDR3 length: 17; V gene: TRBV4-1; CDR3 protein: CASSPRGTRGGLETQYF
J gene: TRBJ2-1; CDR3 length: 13; V gene: TRBV19; CDR3 protein: CASSGLAGNEQFF
J gene: TRBJ2-3; CDR3 length: 15; V gene: TRBV9; CDR3 protein: CASRRGGLDTDTQYF
J gene: TRBJ1-4; CDR3 length: 12; V gene: TRBV10-3; CDR3 protein: CATSGLNEKLFF
J gene: TRBJ2-5; CDR3 length: 13; V gene: TRBV5-1; CDR3 protein: CASSGSGQETQYF
J gene: TRBJ1-5; CDR3 length: 14; V gene: TRBV2; CDR3 protein: CASSEASPGRPQHF
J gene: TRBJ1-1; CDR3 length: 13; V gene: TRBV5-1; CDR3 protein: CASSSTGMSEAFF
J gene: TRBJ1-2; CDR3 length: 14; V gene: TRBV5-1; CDR3 protein: CASSATQGGDGYTF
J gene: TRBJ2-5; CDR3 length: 15; V gene: TRBV7-7; CDR3 protein: CASSPGTGGGETQYF
J gene: TRBJ2-5; CDR3 length: 13; V gene: TRBV5-4; CDR3 protein: CASSRDRGETQYF
J gene: TRBJ2-2; CDR3 length: 14; V gene: TRBV30; CDR3 protein: CARTGTGATGELFF
J gene: TRBJ1-5; CDR3 length: 17; V gene: TRBV10-3; CDR3 protein: CAISRRGGNFSNQPQHF
J gene: TRBJ2-3; CDR3 length: 16; V gene: TRBV19; CDR3 protein: CASSSGLAGLRDTQYF
J gene: TRBJ2-3; CDR3 length: 15; V gene: TRBV12-5; CDR3 protein: CASGPAGGSADTQYF
J gene: TRBJ1-1; CDR3 length: 14; V gene: TRBV11-2; CDR3 protein: CASSGPGSNTEAFF
J gene: TRBJ1-1; CDR3 length: 15; V gene: TRBV29-1; CDR3 protein: CSVPKVGQRNTEAFF
J gene: TRBJ2-2; CDR3 length: 15; V gene: TRBV5-1; CDR3 protein: CASSLLGGMPGELFF
J gene: TRBJ2-5; CDR3 length: 11; V gene: TRBV20-1; CDR3 protein: CSGGPRETQYF
J gene: TRBJ2-1; CDR3 length: 15; V gene: TRBV5-1; CDR3 protein: CASSPPTGFDDEQFF
J gene: TRBJ2-5; CDR3 length: 13; V gene: TRBV19; CDR3 protein: CASSNQRAETQYF
J gene: TRBJ2-3; CDR3 length: 16; V gene: TRBV27; CDR3 protein: CASSLLGLGAPDTQYF
J gene: TRBJ2-2; CDR3 length: 19; V gene: TRBV14; CDR3 protein: CASSPAGQEAKRNTGELFF
J gene: TRBJ2-5; CDR3 length: 14; V gene: TRBV29-1; CDR3 protein: CSVEEGRGGETQYF
J gene: TRBJ2-5; CDR3 length: 14; V gene: TRBV7-7; CDR3 protein: CASSRVGPQETQYF
J gene: TRBJ2-2; CDR3 length: 17; V gene: TRBV4-2; CDR3 protein: CASSQDHQGLNTGELFF
J gene: TRBJ2-1; CDR3 length: 14; V gene: TRBV29-1; CDR3 protein: CSVEERGGLNEQFF
J gene: TRBJ2-1; CDR3 length: 16; V gene: TRBV5-1; CDR3 protein: CASSVTSGSTYNEQFF
J gene: TRBJ1-2; CDR3 length: 11; V gene: TRBV30; CDR3 protein: CAWKENYGYTF
J gene: TRBJ2-2; CDR3 length: 16; V gene: TRBV19; CDR3 protein: CASSIQGAWNTGELFF
J gene: TRBJ2-5; CDR3 length: 14; V gene: TRBV6-5; CDR3 protein: CASSPGTTKETQYF
J gene: TRBJ2-7; CDR3 length: 14; V gene: TRBV18; CDR3 protein: CASSPSPRAGEQYF
J gene: TRBJ2-1; CDR3 length: 10; V gene: TRBV20-1; CDR3 protein: CSATSNERFF
J gene: TRBJ2-3; CDR3 length: 14; V gene: TRBV2; CDR3 protein: CASSGSGGTDTQYF
J gene: TRBJ1-6; CDR3 length: 14; V gene: TRBV5-1; CDR3 protein: CASSSGQYNSPLHF
J gene: TRBJ2-7; CDR3 length: 14; V gene: TRBV2; CDR3 protein: CASSVERDTYEQYF
J gene: TRBJ2-1; CDR3 length: 16; V gene: TRBV9; CDR3 protein: CASSSPLAGKRDEQFF
J gene: -; CDR3 length: 15; V gene: TRBV15; CDR3 protein: CATSRVGTSVGEQYF
J gene: TRBJ2-6; CDR3 length: 16; V gene: TRBV11-1; CDR3 protein: CASSPTTGVGANVLTF